Presented here are 19 T cell receptor beta chains from one specimen sequenced in a study of T-cell reconstitution after alpha-beta-depleted transplantation in children. Library preparation (for TCRbeta) was performed with unique molecular identifiers. TCRdb used MiXCR to reprocess the PCR reads, holding one entry per CDR3 protein. The repertoire includes hundreds of thousands of distinct CDR3 sequences, around 12% of them detected once, and about 0.79% sits in the top ten. The sample consisted of PBMCs, taken before TCRalphabeta/CD19-depleted stem cell transplant. The receptors come from a girl aged 2 to 10 with congenital amegakaryocytic thrombocytopenia, due to receive a stem cell transplant.

The V call is TRBV28, the J call TRBJ1-4; D gene unclear. V was cut by 4 bases and J by 5 bases, with 8 bases left in between. In germline, CDR1 is MDHEN, CDR2 SYDVKM. The CDR3 covers 13 residues. The CDR3 is CASSSGLNEKLFF. The DNA for the CDR3 is TGTGCCAGCAGTTCCGGGTTGAATGAAAAACTGTTTTTT.

There are a few counts of this clonotype. The chain uses TRBV9 and TRBJ1-5; D remains unclear. V lost 0 bases to trimming and J lost 0 bases, with 4 bases between them. The CDR3 consists of 14 residues. The V gene's germline CDR1 is SGDLS and CDR2 YYNGEE. Here the CDR3 reads CASSVAGSNQPQHF. The CDR3, as DNA: TGTGCCAGCAGCGTAGCAGGTAGCAATCAGCCCCAGCATTTT.

This sequence joins TRBV20-1 and TRBJ2-7, with 9 bases lining up with TRBD2. Germline assignment: CDR1 DFQATT and CDR2 SNEGSKA (reference sequence). This CDR3 contains 13 residues. After removal of 5 bases from V and 2 bases from J, the junction contained 4 bases not matched to a gene. This CDR3 is CSADASGTYEQYF. In DNA form, the CDR3 reads TGCAGTGCTGATGCTAGCGGGACCTACGAGCAGTACTTC.

At least ten counts were recorded for this clonotype. The V gene is TRBV7-2, the J gene TRBJ2-3; D gene ambiguous. This CDR3 has 15 amino acids. CDR1 SGHTA and CDR2 FQGNSA come from the germline V gene. Trimming removed 5 bases from V and 6 bases from J, with 18 bases in between. Written as DNA, the CDR3 is TGTGCCAGCAGCCCGTTCCGTGGCAGTGTTGATACGCAGTATTTT. It codes for CASSPFRGSVDTQYF.

This clonotype was recorded at least ten times. This chain joins TRBV5-1 and TRBJ2-2; TRBD2 aligns across 9 bases. The junction had 8 bases not matched to a gene; V was cut back by 4 bases and J by 7 bases. Germline V gene lookup returns CDR1 SGHRS and CDR2 YFSETQ. This CDR3 is built from 15 residues. The DNA of the CDR3 is TGCGCCAGCAGCCTGGAGACTAGCGGTGGCGGGGAGCTGTTTTTT. Translated, it gives CASSLETSGGGELFF.

The chain employs TRBV14 and TRBJ1-2; D call uncertain. Germline-derived CDR1 and CDR2 are SGHDN and FVKESK. This CDR3 is 15 amino acids long. Trimming took off 1 base at V and 4 bases at J, with 13 bases between the two ends. CDR3 residues: CASSQAPPPFYGYTF. The DNA for the CDR3 is TGTGCCAGCAGCCAAGCACCCCCACCATTCTATGGCTACACCTTC.

This clonotype was detected ten times or more. The chain joins TRBV29-1 to TRBJ2-1; 9 positions agree with TRBD2. Germline V gene data show CDR1 as SQVTM and CDR2 as ANQGSEA. This CDR3 spans 13 amino acids. V dropped 4 bases and J dropped 9; count of bases not matched to a gene: 7. The DNA of the CDR3 is TGCAGCGTTGTTCTAGCGGGATCGGCTGAGCAGTTCTTC. The encoded protein is CSVVLAGSAEQFF.

Ten or more counts support this clonotype. V gene TRBV10-3 combines with J gene TRBJ1-1; TRBD1 is a possible D gene (5 bases). Trimming cost V 3 bases and J 4 bases, with 12 bases left between them. CDR1 and CDR2 (germline): ENHRY, SYGVKD. This CDR3 is 14 amino acids long. CDR3 sequence reads: CAISDEGLGTEAFF. CDR3 nucleotides: TGTGCCATCAGTGATGAGGGGCTGGGCACTGAAGCTTTCTTT.

This clonotype appeared many times. The chain uses TRBV20-1 and TRBJ1-1, with D unresolved. With 5 bases removed from V and 5 bases from J, the gap between germline ends came to 12 bases. CDR1 and CDR2 from the germline V gene are DFQATT and SNEGSKA (reference sequence). CDR3 size: 12 residues. CDR3 coding DNA: TGCAGTGCTGTCATTAGAGGAACTGAAGCTTTCTTT. It encodes CSAVIRGTEAFF.

In its sample, this clonotype was seen many times. This sequence joins TRBV7-6 and TRBJ2-4; no clear D gene. The CDR3 loop spans 12 amino acids. The V end was cut by 6 bases, the J end by 10 bases, with 13 bases between. The V gene's germline CDR1 is SGHVS and CDR2 FNYEAQ. The CDR3 DNA reads as TGTGCCAGCAGTCCCGACGAAGGGATTCAGTACTTC. Amino acid sequence: CASSPDEGIQYF.

This clonotype occurred many times. The V gene is TRBV4-2, the J gene TRBJ2-7; D is unresolved. Looked up from germline, CDR1 is LGHNA and CDR2 is YNFKEQ. CDR3 length equals 17 residues. Trimming shortened V by 4 bases and J by 1 base, and 20 bases separated the two germline ends. CDR3 coding DNA: TGTGCCAGCAGCCCATTCTTACGCCGTTCCGGATCCTACGAGCAGTACTTC. Its translation: CASSPFLRRSGSYEQYF.

This clonotype was counted ten times or more. This chain uses TRBV20-1 with TRBJ2-3, with D perhaps given as TRBD1 or TRBD2 (5 bases each). The germline gives CDR1 DFQATT, CDR2 SNEGSKA (reference sequence). Trimming took 4 bases from V and 0 from J, leaving 11 bases between them. This CDR3 is 14 amino acids long. CDR3 region: CSATWDPSTDTQYF. The CDR3 DNA reads TGCAGTGCTACCTGGGACCCGAGCACAGATACGCAGTATTTT.

The sample holds many counts of this clonotype. This chain connects TRBV15 to TRBJ1-2; 8 bases line up with TRBD1. The J segment lost 7 bases and the V segment lost 8 bases, leaving 9 bases of the junction unmatched. From germline, CDR1 is LNHNV and CDR2 YYDKDF (reference sequence). The CDR3 loop spans 13 amino acids. The CDR3 reads CATGPGGDFGYTF. CDR3 coding DNA: TGTGCCACCGGTCCAGGGGGCGATTTTGGCTACACCTTC.

This chain connects TRBV12-3 or TRBV12-4 to TRBJ2-5; TRBD2 aligns across 7 bases. With 1 base clipped from V and 5 bases from J, the junction kept 10 bases outside the gene matches. The CDR3 runs 16 residues. CDR3 DNA sequence: TGTGCCAGCAGTTTAGTGGGGAGGGCCGGCTCGGAGACCCAGTACTTC. Protein sequence: CASSLVGRAGSETQYF.

Note on this clonotype: A single base separates this from a much larger clone, so it may be a read error. The V call is TRBV29-1, the J call TRBJ1-1; the D gene is possibly TRBD1 (6 bases). Germline CDR1 SQVTM, CDR2 ANQGSEA. The CDR3 length is 14 residues. The CDR3 protein is CSVEDLRGGPETFF. The CDR3 nucleotides are TGCAGCGTTGAAGACCTCAGAGGGGGACCTGAAACTTTCTTT.

This clonotype was recorded at least ten times. The chain couples TRBV10-3 to TRBJ2-5; the D gene is possibly TRBD2 (5 bases). Per germline, CDR1 ENHRY and CDR2 SYGVKD. V lost 7 bases, J lost 0 bases, and 9 bases lay in between. The CDR3 has 13 residues. The CDR3 is CAIMAGDQETQYF. CDR3 bases: TGTGCCATCATGGCCGGGGACCAAGAGACCCAGTACTTC.

This clonotype was seen many times. The V and J genes are TRBV20-1 and TRBJ2-7, with TRBD2 matching over 8 bases. CDR3 length: 16 amino acids. The germline gives CDR1 DFQATT, CDR2 SNEGSKA (reference sequence). Germline trimming cut 1 base from V and 4 bases from J; bases unmatched to any gene: 12. The CDR3 loop is CSARGSGDSPLYEQYF. DNA of the CDR3: TGCAGTGCTAGAGGTAGCGGGGATTCCCCCCTTTACGAGCAGTACTTC.

This clonotype was picked up a small number of times. The genes are TRBV7-9 and TRBJ2-7; 7 nucleotides line up with TRBD1. The germline V gene encodes CDR1 SEHNR and CDR2 FQNEAQ (reference sequence). This CDR3 is built from 17 residues. V lost 4 bases and J lost 3; bases outside the gene matches: 15. The CDR3 DNA sequence: TGTGCCAGCAGCTCGCATCCGCTACGGGACAGTTACTACGAGCAGTACTTC. Translation: CASSSHPLRDSYYEQYF.

This chain uses TRBV29-1 with TRBJ2-2, with D possibly being TRBD1 (5 bases). The CDR3 runs 15 residues. V lost 7 bases to trimming and J lost 2 bases, with 17 bases between them. The germline V gene has CDR1 SQVTM and CDR2 ANQGSEA. CDR3 nucleotide sequence: TGCAGCGCCTTAGGGCAGGGCTTCAACACCGGGGAGCTGTTTTTT. Translated: CSALGQGFNTGELFF.